The 22 T cell receptor beta chains in this list originate from one sample, sequenced in a study of blood T cell repertoires in COVID-19. The assay was immunoSEQ multiplex PCR, and TCRdb's table has in-frame clones only and misses some. The table shows about 440,000 clones, with roughly 89% occurring only once. Sequencing was performed on peripheral blood. The receptor source for this set is a woman in her 30s with acute or convalescent COVID-19.

The chain carries TRBV6-5 and TRBJ2-4; a weak D match, TRBD1 (6 bases). V lost 6 bases, J lost 9 bases, and 9 bases lay in between. There are 11 residues in the CDR3. The V gene's germline CDR1 is MNHEY and CDR2 SVGAGI. The CDR3 region is CASRGAGIQYF. The CDR3 region has the DNA TGTGCCAGCAGGGGGGCTGGCATTCAGTACTTC.

This rearrangement joins TRBV2 to TRBJ2-1; 8 bases are a match to TRBD2. The CDR3 runs to 16 residues. Germline loops: CDR1 SNHLY, CDR2 FYNNEI. V was pared by 7 bases and J by 8 bases, with 16 bases of the junction left unmatched. This CDR3 reads CASKLKPGGGMYEQFF. CDR3 sequence (DNA): TGTGCCAGCAAACTGAAACCCGGGGGGGGTATGTATGAGCAGTTCTTC.

Notes on this clone: One end of the junction does not line up with germline, which may come from a read error. This rearrangement joins TRBV2 to TRBJ1-2, with TRBD1 as a possible D gene (6 bases). The CDR3 is 13 residues long. CDR1 is SNHLY, CDR2 FYNNEI, per germline. Here the CDR3 DNA reads TGTGCCAGCAGCCCCCTTGGGGGCGTTCAGAATCCCTTC. Its translation: CASSPLGGVQNPF. Complete variable domain (other parts from reference TRBV2 and TRBJ1-2): EPEVTQTPSHQVTQMGQEVILRCVPISNHLYFYWYRQILGQKVEFLVSFYNNEISEKSEIFDDQFSVERPDGSNFTLKIRSTKLEDSAMYFCASSPLGGVQNPFGSGTRLTVV.

The rearrangement joins TRBV6-5 to TRBJ1-1; the D is unclear. This CDR3 spans 14 amino acids. With 6 bases removed from V and 5 bases from J, the gap between germline ends came to 16 bases. Germline loops: CDR1 MNHEY, CDR2 SVGAGI. The CDR3 DNA is TGTGCCAGCAGCCCCATCTCAATGCGGACTGAAGCTTTCTTT. Its translation: CASSPISMRTEAFF.

The chain joins TRBV10-3 to TRBJ1-5; 8 bases are a match to TRBD1. V gave up 10 bases and J gave up 6 bases; unmatched junction bases: 8. CDR1 ENHRY and CDR2 SYGVKD come from the germline V gene. The CDR3 has 13 residues. As DNA, the CDR3 is TGTGCCAGCCATGGACAGGGCGGTCAGCCCCAGCATTTT. This gives the protein CASHGQGGQPQHF.

This chain joins TRBV12-3 or TRBV12-4 and TRBJ2-7; TRBD1 agrees at 8 bases. This CDR3 is built from 12 residues. The junction had 5 bases not matched to a gene; V was cut back by 6 bases and J by 7 bases. The CDR3 is CASRGTGLEQYF. The CDR3 DNA reads as TGTGCCAGCAGGGGGACAGGTCTGGAGCAGTACTTC.

The chain couples TRBV7-3 to TRBJ2-5; no firm D call. The germline V gene encodes CDR1 SGHTA and CDR2 FQGTGA. Trimming took off 3 bases at V and 2 bases at J, with 7 bases between the two ends. CDR3 length equals 13 residues. The CDR3 region is CASSFIRQETQYF. DNA for the CDR3: TGTGCCAGCAGCTTTATTAGACAAGAGACCCAGTACTTC.

The chain recombines TRBV4-1 with TRBJ2-7; the match to TRBD2 covers 9 bases. Trimming cost V 0 bases and J 2 bases; bases outside gene matches: 17. Germline V gene lookup returns CDR1 MGHRA and CDR2 YSYEKL. The CDR3 spans 20 residues. The CDR3: CASSQEGLGFSGGPTYEQYF. The CDR3 bases are TGCGCCAGCAGCCAAGAAGGGCTAGGCTTTAGCGGGGGACCTACCTACGAGCAGTACTTC.

This clone was seen a handful of times. The chain combines TRBV15 with TRBJ2-2; D is unclear. The germline V and J ends were trimmed by 6 bases and 4 bases, with 12 bases remaining between them. CDR1 and CDR2 from the germline V gene are LNHNV and YYDKDF (reference sequence). The length of the CDR3 is 14 residues. This CDR3 is CATRTPRSTGELFF. In nucleotides, the CDR3 is TGTGCCACCAGAACCCCCCGGTCCACCGGGGAGCTGTTTTTT.

In its sample, this clone was seen once. The chain recombines TRBV5-8 with TRBJ1-2; D may be TRBD1 (6 bases). CDR3 size: 12 residues. V lost 3 bases and J lost 5, with 8 bases in between. Looked up from germline, CDR1 is SGHTS and CDR2 is YDEGEE. The CDR3 region is CASSWDNYGYTF. The CDR3 bases are TGTGCCAGCAGCTGGGACAATTATGGCTACACCTTC.

The gene calls are TRBV10-2 and TRBJ1-1, with 11 bases lining up with TRBD1. The length of the CDR3 is 14 residues. V was clipped by 9 bases and J by 1 base; unmatched bases: 4. Germline CDR1 reads WSHSY; CDR2 reads SAAADI. CDR3: CASTGTGGNTEAFF. The CDR3 coding sequence is TGCGCCAGTACCGGGACAGGGGGGAACACTGAAGCTTTCTTT.

As concerns this clone: Compared with germline, one end of the junction differs, possibly owing to a read error. This chain joins TRBV2 and TRBJ1-2; 8 bases line up with TRBD1. The CDR3 runs to 16 residues. Germline CDR1 and CDR2: SNHLY and FYNNEI. The CDR3 protein is CASREGVRGLPYGYTF. The CDR3 DNA is TGTGCCAGCAGGGAAGGTGTCAGGGGGCTACCCTATGGCTACACCTTC.

The chain joins TRBV19 to TRBJ1-1; D not resolved. V was shortened by 5 bases and J by 1 base, with 8 bases between the two germline ends. This CDR3 region has 13 residues. Looked up from germline, CDR1 is LNHDA and CDR2 is SQIVND (reference sequence). The CDR3 sequence: CASSPGWNTEAFF. The CDR3, as DNA: TGTGCCAGTAGTCCCGGTTGGAACACTGAAGCTTTCTTT.

CDR3 protein: CASSSSGILLYEQYF. CDR3 DNA sequence: TGCGCCAGCAGTTCTTCCGGGATCCTTCTCTACGAGCAGTACTTC. This chain joins TRBV10-2 and TRBJ2-7; weak D call: TRBD2 (5 bases). V was shortened by 5 bases and J by 3 bases, with 17 bases between the two germline ends. The CDR3 spans 15 residues. Per the germline V gene, CDR1 is WSHSY and CDR2 is SAAADI.

Concerning this clone: Germline and junction disagree at one end, which may indicate a read error. The rearrangement links TRBV12-3 or TRBV12-4 to TRBJ2-1; D call uncertain. This CDR3 is built from 13 residues. CDR3 sequence: CASRLVSSNEQFF. The CDR3, as DNA: TGTGCCAGCAGGTTAGTTTCCAGCAATGAGCAGTTCTTC.

The gene calls are TRBV6-5 and TRBJ1-5; TRBD1 matches 8 bases. The CDR3 length is 14 residues. Germline CDR1 reads MNHEY; CDR2 reads SVGAGI. V lost 9 bases, J lost 4 bases, and 8 bases stayed unmatched. CDR3 sequence: CASKRDRTNQPQHF. CDR3 DNA: TGTGCCAGTAAGAGGGACAGGACTAATCAGCCCCAGCATTTT.

The rearrangement uses TRBV11-2 and TRBJ1-4, with TRBD1 matching over 7 bases. V lost 4 bases to trimming and J lost 8 bases; unmatched junction nucleotides: 10. CDR3 size: 15 residues. Germline V CDR1 and CDR2: SGHAT, FQNNGV. CDR3 sequence (DNA): TGTGCCAGCAGCTATGAAGGGGGCGTAGGCGAAAAACTGTTTTTT. As protein: CASSYEGGVGEKLFF.

In this sample, this clone turned up once. The chain combines TRBV4-1 with TRBJ2-1; 7 bases map to TRBD2. The CDR3 loop spans 17 amino acids. Germline CDR1 is MGHRA and CDR2 is YSYEKL. Trimming at V came to 8 bases and at J to 2 bases, leaving 15 bases not matched to a gene. CDR3 loop: CASQPGSTGGPYNEQFF. CDR3 DNA sequence: TGCGCCAGCCAGCCCGGATCGACGGGGGGACCCTACAATGAGCAGTTCTTC.

Remarks on this clone: An end of the junction differs from the germline gene, which may be a read error. This chain joins TRBV3-1 (or the pseudogene TRBV3-2) and TRBJ1-2; possible D gene TRBD1, 6 bases. CDR3 size: 13 residues. From germline, CDR1 is LGHDT and CDR2 YNNKEL (reference sequence). The CDR3 region is CASSQAPVADRVF. CDR3 nucleotides: TGTGCCAGCAGCCAAGCCCCGGTCGCGGACAGAGTCTTC.

The chain links TRBV5-1 to TRBJ2-5, with 8 nucleotides matching TRBD2. The V and J ends lost 4 bases and 3 bases, in that order; junction bases with no gene match: 11. The germline gives CDR1 SGHRS, CDR2 YFSETQ. This CDR3 contains 16 residues. DNA of the CDR3: TGCGCCAGCAGCCCGGGGGCGAGCGGGGGCAAAGAGACCCAGTACTTC. Amino acid sequence: CASSPGASGGKETQYF.

This clone has a single count. In nucleotides, the CDR3 is TGTGCCTGGAGTGTAATACAAAACCATGAAAAACTGTTTTTT. Translation gives CAWSVIQNHEKLFF. This chain joins TRBV30 and TRBJ1-4; no clear D gene. Germline V CDR1 and CDR2: GTSNPN, SVGIG (reference sequence). Deletions cut 0 bases from V and 6 bases from J, with 11 bases between. The CDR3 spans 14 residues.

V is TRBV20-1 and J is TRBJ2-3, with 11 positions matching TRBD2. J gave up 2 bases and V 3 bases, and 10 bases lay outside the gene matches. The CDR3 covers 17 residues. Germline lookup yields CDR1 DFQATT and CDR2 SNEGSKA (reference sequence). CDR3 loop: CSASGQTSGGYTDTQYF. The DNA of the CDR3 is TGCAGTGCTAGTGGGCAAACTAGCGGGGGATACACAGATACGCAGTATTTT.